This is a list of T cell receptor beta chains from one sample in a study of cytomegalovirus exposure and HLA in healthy donors. TCRdb keeps only in-frame clones here, not all; method: immunoSEQ multiplex PCR. The sample has about 50,000 clones, roughly 93% seen once. Sequencing used PBMCs. The source is a man between 18 and 29 years old in good health and CMV-seronegative. The CDR3 runs from the conserved cysteine through the conserved F or W. Each record gives: clone size, D gene, J gene, V gene, CDR3 protein, CDR3 DNA. The D gene is left open where the match is weak. The size entry is marked missing in some rows and otherwise reads once, few, many or a size class.

>-|-|TRBJ2-3|TRBV29-1
CSVGQGTSGGTQYF
TGCAGCGTTGGACAGGGAACAAGCGGGGGTACGCAGTATTTT
>-|-|TRBJ2-3|TRBV25-1
CASSDHSITDTQYF
TGTGCCAGCAGTGACCATAGCATTACAGATACGCAGTATTTT
>-|TRBD1|TRBJ2-5|TRBV29-1
CSVQGQGLWETQYF
TGCAGCGTGCAGGGACAGGGGTTGTGGGAGACCCAGTACTTC
>-|-|TRBJ1-2|TRBV5-4
CASSLPISGGRGYTF
TGTGCCAGCAGCCTACCTATAAGCGGGGGCAGGGGCTACACCTTC
>-|TRBD1|TRBJ2-3|TRBV10-1
CASRSDRGADTQYF
TGCGCCAGCAGGAGTGACAGGGGAGCAGATACGCAGTATTTT
>-|-|TRBJ1-2|TRBV5-6
CASSLASGGGYGYTF
TGTGCCAGCAGCTTGGCGTCCGGTGGTGGCTATGGCTACACCTTC
>-|TRBD1|TRBJ2-3|TRBV29-1
CSVDAGGVTDTQYF
TGCAGCGTTGACGCAGGGGGAGTTACAGATACGCAGTATTTT
>once|TRBD2|TRBJ2-3|TRBV5-4
CASKPGGVDTQYF
TGTGCCAGCAAGCCGGGAGGAGTAGATACGCAGTATTTT
>once|TRBD1|TRBJ2-2|TRBV6-1
CASIPLQGSPGELFF
TGTGCCAGCATCCCGCTACAGGGGAGCCCCGGGGAGCTGTTTTTT
>-|-|TRBJ2-1|TRBV4-1
CASSQGGTTYNEQFF
TGCGCCAGCAGCCAAGGCGGGACGACTTACAATGAGCAGTTCTTC
>-|-|TRBJ1-2|TRBV6-5
CASSSQGGGYTF
TGTGCCAGCAGTTCCCAAGGGGGTGGCTACACCTTC
>-|-|TRBJ2-7|TRBV21-1
CASSSGQGLAYEQYF
TGTGCCAGCAGCAGCGGACAGGGGCTAGCCTACGAGCAGTACTTC
>-|TRBD2|TRBJ2-5|TRBV4-1
CASSPGTTTIETQYF
TGCGCCAGCAGCCCTGGGACTACGACCATAGAGACCCAGTACTTC
>-|-|TRBJ1-1|TRBV2
CASTLAGWTEAFF
TGTGCCAGCACCCTGGCGGGGTGGACTGAAGCTTTCTTT
>few|-|TRBJ1-5|TRBV7-2
CASSRRAASNQPQHF
TGTGCCAGCAGCCGGAGGGCGGCTAGCAATCAGCCCCAGCATTTT
>-|TRBD2|TRBJ2-7|TRBV28
CASRSPSGRGSYEQYF
TGTGCCAGCAGATCCCCTTCCGGGAGGGGCTCCTACGAGCAGTACTTC
>-|TRBD1|TRBJ1-1|TRBV28
CASSHRGQGVTEAFF
TGTGCCAGCAGTCATAGGGGACAGGGGGTCACTGAAGCTTTCTTT
>-|TRBD2|TRBJ2-1|TRBV6-5
CASRLAGYNEQFF
TGTGCCAGCAGACTAGCGGGCTACAATGAGCAGTTCTTC
>-|TRBD2|TRBJ2-7|TRBV7-9
CASSPREGEGLIEQYF
TGTGCCAGCAGCCCGAGGGAGGGCGAGGGGTTAATCGAGCAGTACTTC
>-|-|TRBJ2-1|TRBV21-1
CASSPRDSWYNEQFF
TGTGCCAGCAGCCCCCGGGACTCCTGGTACAATGAGCAGTTCTTC
>-|-|TRBJ1-5|TRBV7-9
CASSEGGGAQHF
TGTGCCAGCAGCGAGGGTGGGGGGGCCCAGCATTTT
>-|TRBD2|TRBJ2-5|TRBV25-1
CASSAYLTGGQRTQYF
TGTGCCAGCAGTGCTTACCTTACGGGAGGGCAACGGACCCAGTACTTC
>-|TRBD2|TRBJ2-7|TRBV5-4
CASSLLAGGPSEQYF
TGTGCCAGCAGCTTGTTAGCGGGAGGGCCATCCGAGCAGTACTTC
>-|TRBD2|TRBJ2-2|TRBV15
CATSRDRREGLFLLFF
TGTGCCACCAGCAGAGATAGACGGGAGGGCTTGTTTCTGCTGTTTTTT
>once|TRBD2|TRBJ2-3|TRBV2
CASSGGLAGKRTDTQYF
TGTGCCAGCAGTGGGGGACTAGCGGGAAAACGCACAGATACGCAGTATTTT
>-|TRBD1|TRBJ1-3|TRBV7-2
CASSLASGQGGNTIYF
TGTGCCAGCAGCTTAGCTTCGGGACAGGGGGGAAACACCATATATTTT
>-|-|TRBJ2-7|TRBV2
CASSEASGRLSYEQYF
TGTGCCAGCAGTGAAGCGAGCGGACGCCTCTCCTACGAGCAGTACTTC
>-|-|TRBJ2-3|TRBV23-1
CANYSDTQYF
TGCGCCAATTACTCAGATACGCAGTATTTT
>-|TRBD2|TRBJ2-1|TRBV6-4
CASSSGTSGANEQFF
TGTGCCAGCAGTTCCGGGACTAGCGGGGCAAATGAGCAGTTCTTC
>-|-|TRBJ2-7|TRBV15
CATSRGSSYEQYF
TGTGCCACCAGCAGAGGCAGTTCCTACGAGCAGTACTTC
>-|TRBD2|TRBJ2-2|TRBV18
CASSPSLAGVIGELFF
TGTGCCAGCTCACCAAGTCTAGCGGGAGTGATCGGGGAGCTGTTTTTT
>-|TRBD1|TRBJ2-5|TRBV5-4
CASSRGQEEETQYF
TGTGCCAGCAGCCGGGGACAGGAAGAAGAGACCCAGTACTTC
>-|TRBD2|TRBJ2-1|TRBV28
CASSTLAGVAYNEQFF
TGTGCCAGCAGTACCTTAGCGGGAGTCGCCTACAATGAGCAGTTCTTC
>-|-|TRBJ1-4|TRBV7-6
CASSSIARAALNEKLFF
TGTGCCAGCAGCTCTATTGCGCGGGCAGCCCTTAATGAAAAACTGTTTTTT
>once|-|TRBJ1-1|TRBV18
CASSPRQGNTEAFF
TGTGCCAGCTCACCACGGCAGGGTAACACTGAAGCTTTCTTT
>-|TRBD1|TRBJ2-1|TRBV11-2
CASSLAWDRASNEQFF
TGTGCCAGCAGCTTGGCGTGGGACAGGGCTTCGAATGAGCAGTTCTTC
>-|-|TRBJ2-5|TRBV28
CASSGRLETQYF
TGTGCCAGCTCAGGGAGGCTAGAGACCCAGTACTTC
>-|TRBD2|TRBJ2-7|TRBV27
CASSYRTSGRSEQYF
TGTGCCAGCAGTTATAGAACTAGCGGGCGGAGTGAGCAGTACTTC
>-|-|TRBJ2-7|TRBV29-1
CSVEAAGSRYEQYF
TGCAGCGTTGAAGCGGCGGGGAGTCGTTACGAGCAGTACTTC
>-|-|TRBJ1-1|TRBV5-4
CASSLAGRTEAFF
TGTGCCAGCAGCTTGGCCGGGAGGACTGAAGCTTTCTTT